One sample yielded the 21 T cell receptor beta chains listed below, sequenced in a study of blood T cell repertoires in COVID-19. This table comes from immunoSEQ multiplex PCR, and its TCRdb copy is limited to in-frame clones, with some not included. The table lists under 200,000 clones, approximately 91% of them singletons. Material: peripheral blood. These receptors were collected from a man aged 65-85 years with active or convalescent COVID-19.

The chain carries TRBV9 and TRBJ1-4, with D hard to call. V lost 4 bases and J 0 bases, leaving 13 bases between the germline ends. Germline values: CDR1 SGDLS, CDR2 YYNGEE. The CDR3 runs 16 residues. The CDR3 coding sequence is TGTGCCAGCAGCCGAAATCCAACTGCAACTAATGAAAAACTGTTTTTT. Translated: CASSRNPTATNEKLFF.

The chain is built from TRBV29-1 and TRBJ2-2; 8 positions agree with TRBD2. There are 14 residues in the CDR3. V lost 6 bases and J lost 2; bases outside the gene matches: 5. Germline V gene sequence: CDR1 SQVTM, CDR2 ANQGSEA. The CDR3 DNA is TGCAGCGTGAATAGCGGGGTTAACACCGGGGAGCTGTTTTTT. Its translation is CSVNSGVNTGELFF.

The DNA for the CDR3 is TGTGCCAGCAGCCAAGATATCCCCGGGACTAGCGGGGGAGAGACCCAGTACTTC. This codes for CASSQDIPGTSGGETQYF. The chain carries TRBV3-1 (or the pseudogene TRBV3-2) and TRBJ2-5, with 14 nucleotides matching TRBD2. J gave up 4 bases and V 0 bases, and 7 bases lay outside the gene matches. Per germline, CDR1 LGHDT and CDR2 YNNKEL (reference sequence). The CDR3 contains 18 residues.

The gene calls are TRBV6-2 or TRBV6-3 and TRBJ1-5; D gene ambiguous. The germline CDR1 and CDR2 sequences are MNHEY and SVGEGT. The CDR3 extends over 16 amino acids. V shed 7 bases and J shed 1 base, with 17 bases lying between them. The CDR3 bases are TGTGCCAGCACCCCCCATAAGGGAGAAAGCAATCAGCCCCAGCATTTT. Its protein is CASTPHKGESNQPQHF.

The V and J genes are TRBV28 and TRBJ2-7; 10 bases align to TRBD2. With 6 bases clipped from V and 2 bases from J, the junction kept 10 bases outside the gene matches. The V gene's germline CDR1 is MDHEN and CDR2 SYDVKM. This CDR3 contains 16 residues. This CDR3 is CASSQAGGRMPYEQYF. CDR3 sequence (DNA): TGTGCCAGCAGCCAAGCGGGGGGGCGAATGCCCTACGAGCAGTACTTC.

J is TRBJ1-4 and V is TRBV19; D is undetermined. CDR1 and CDR2 from the germline V gene are LNHDA and SQIVND (reference sequence). V lost 4 bases to trimming and J lost 0 bases, with 6 bases between them. The CDR3 is 14 residues long. This chain's CDR3 is CASSSSATNEKLFF. CDR3 nucleotides: TGTGCCAGTAGTAGTTCAGCAACTAATGAAAAACTGTTTTTT.

The CDR3 bases are TGTGCCTGGAGTGTGATTCCACAACCCTCACCCCTCCACTTT. Translated: CAWSVIPQPSPLHF. The chain has TRBV30 and TRBJ1-6; D remains ambiguous. CDR1 is GTSNPN, CDR2 SVGIG, per germline (reference sequence). V gave up 0 bases and J gave up 10 bases, with 13 bases separating them. This CDR3 contains 14 residues. Supplemented by reference TRBV30 and TRBJ1-6, the full variable domain reads SQTIHQWPATLVQPVGSPLSLECTVEGTSNPNLYWYRQAAGRGLQLLFYSVGIGQISSEVPQNLSASRPQDRQFILSSKKLLLSDSGFYLCAWSVIPQPSPLHFGNGTRLTVT.

V gene TRBV14 combines with J gene TRBJ2-7; no clear D gene. This CDR3 has 13 residues. Germline values: CDR1 SGHDN, CDR2 FVKESK. V gave up 1 base and J gave up 6 bases, with 10 bases separating them. The CDR3: CASSQVQAGEQYF. The CDR3 DNA follows: TGTGCCAGCAGCCAAGTTCAGGCAGGCGAGCAGTACTTC.

This chain links TRBV28 with TRBJ1-4; perhaps TRBD1 as D (6 bases). Trimming removed 5 bases at V and 0 bases at J, with 13 bases between. The CDR3 is 16 residues long. Germline lookup yields CDR1 MDHEN and CDR2 SYDVKM. The CDR3 protein is CASSAGARTTNEKLFF. CDR3 DNA: TGTGCCAGCAGTGCAGGGGCCCGGACAACTAATGAAAAACTGTTTTTT.

This clone has only one observation. The chain couples TRBV5-1 to TRBJ1-2; 10 bases agree with TRBD1. This CDR3 is 20 amino acids long. Germline V lookup: CDR1 SGHRS, CDR2 YFSETQ. With V trimmed by 1 base and J by 0 bases, 15 bases remained unmatched. The CDR3 loop is CASSLSTTGTGVQANYGYTF. CDR3 DNA: TGCGCCAGCAGCTTGTCTACGACCGGGACAGGGGTTCAGGCTAACTATGGCTACACCTTC.

This chain connects TRBV5-1 to TRBJ2-7; D may be TRBD2 (6 bases). Germline V gene lookup returns CDR1 SGHRS and CDR2 YFSETQ. This CDR3 contains 14 residues. The V end lost 5 bases, the J end lost 2 bases, and 14 bases lay between the germline ends. For the CDR3, the DNA is TGCGCCAGCAGAGCTTCTCCGGGGGCCTACGAGCAGTACTTC. Protein product: CASRASPGAYEQYF.

The V gene is TRBV28, the J gene TRBJ2-7; TRBD1 matches 7 bases. CDR1 is MDHEN, CDR2 SYDVKM, per germline. The CDR3 sequence is 14 residues long. The J segment lost 7 bases and the V segment lost 6 bases, leaving 12 bases of the junction unmatched. This CDR3 is CASSVTGQLGEQYF. The CDR3 nucleotides are TGTGCCAGCAGCGTGACGGGACAGCTGGGAGAGCAGTACTTC.

The rearrangement uses TRBV27 and TRBJ2-3; D is perhaps TRBD1 (5 bases). Germline V gives CDR1 MNHEY, CDR2 SMNVEV (reference sequence). The CDR3 consists of 15 residues. Trimming cost V 3 bases and J 0 bases, with 10 bases left between them. The CDR3 region is CASSFTGSSTDTQYF. The CDR3, as DNA: TGTGCCAGCAGTTTTACAGGTTCTAGCACAGATACGCAGTATTTT.

The J gene is TRBJ1-1, the V gene TRBV9, with D unclear. Germline CDR1 SGDLS, CDR2 YYNGEE. V lost 3 bases and J 0 bases, leaving 9 bases between the germline ends. This CDR3 region has 14 residues. The CDR3 here is CASSGGGVNTEAFF. The CDR3 DNA reads TGTGCCAGCAGCGGCGGAGGAGTGAACACTGAAGCTTTCTTT. Supplemented by reference TRBV9 and TRBJ1-1, the full variable domain reads DSGVTQTPKHLITATGQRVTLRCSPRSGDLSVYWYQQSLDQGLQFLIQYYNGEERAKGNILERFSAQQFPDLHSELNLSSLELGDSALYFCASSGGGVNTEAFFGQGTRLTVV.

This rearrangement joins TRBV2 to TRBJ2-7, with D possibly being TRBD1 (5 bases). Trimming took 7 bases from V and 4 from J, leaving 20 bases between them. CDR1 and CDR2 from the germline V gene are SNHLY and FYNNEI. The CDR3 totals 15 residues. The CDR3 bases are TGTGCCAGCATATCTATAGACGGACATTCATACGAGCAGTACTTC. As protein: CASISIDGHSYEQYF.

V and J are TRBV28 and TRBJ1-5; TRBD1 might be the D (5 bases). V shed 2 bases and J shed 4 bases, with 12 bases lying between them. Germline V gives CDR1 MDHEN, CDR2 SYDVKM. This CDR3 comprises 15 residues. CDR3 coding DNA: TGTGCCAGCAGTTTAGGCGGGGCTAGGAATCAGCCCCAGCATTTT. It specifies CASSLGGARNQPQHF.

Here the CDR3 reads CASSLGWGQGPPGANVLTF. CDR3 nucleotides: TGTGCCAGCAGCTTGGGTTGGGGACAGGGTCCACCTGGGGCCAACGTCCTGACTTTC. The V call is TRBV7-9, the J call TRBJ2-6; 9 bases match TRBD1. The CDR3 loop spans 19 amino acids. Germline V gene sequence: CDR1 SEHNR, CDR2 FQNEAQ (reference sequence). Trimming took 3 bases from V and 2 from J; bases not matched to a gene: 11.

This clone came up once. The CDR3 bases are TGTGCCAGCAGTAAGCAGCCCACAGGGCCCCAGCATTTT. This translates into CASSKQPTGPQHF. The genes are TRBV6-2 or TRBV6-3 and TRBJ1-5, with D possibly being TRBD1 (5 bases). V lost 5 bases and J lost 9, with 14 bases in between. CDR1 and CDR2 from the germline V gene are MNHEY and SVGEGT. The CDR3 loop spans 13 amino acids.

This clone was counted a single time. This chain uses TRBV11-2 with TRBJ2-3, with D unclear. V lost 5 bases to trimming and J lost 0 bases, with 15 bases between them. Germline-derived CDR1 and CDR2 are SGHAT and FQNNGV. The CDR3 length is 16 residues. The CDR3 sequence: CASSPIGYGSTDTQYF. For the CDR3, the DNA is TGTGCCAGCAGCCCGATCGGGTACGGGAGCACAGATACGCAGTATTTT.

V and J are TRBV19 and TRBJ2-3, with 11 bases identical to TRBD2. V lost 6 bases and J lost 8; bases outside the gene matches: 7. The CDR3 spans 14 residues. Germline V lookup: CDR1 LNHDA, CDR2 SQIVND (reference sequence). The CDR3 region has the DNA TGTGCCAGTAGAACTAGCGGGGGTCGTGGTACGCAGTATTTT. This sequence encodes CASRTSGGRGTQYF.

This sequence joins TRBV24-1 and TRBJ2-3, with 9 bases fitting TRBD1. CDR3 length equals 15 residues. The ends lost 6 bases at V and 1 base at J; junction bases unmatched: 4. Germline V gene lookup returns CDR1 KGHDR and CDR2 SFDVKD. The CDR3: CATSSRDRGTDTQYF. DNA for the CDR3: TGTGCCACCAGTTCTCGGGACAGGGGCACAGATACGCAGTATTTT.